This T cell receptor beta chain was documented in a study of cytomegalovirus exposure and HLA in healthy donors. As regards this clone: No antigen is known for it.

General observations from the study: The authors enumerated around 150 TCR beta chains as linked to cytomegalovirus.

V was trimmed by 4 bases and J by 2 bases, leaving 12 bases between them. The CDR3 is 15 residues long. Germline V lookup: CDR1 MNHEY, CDR2 SMNVEV (reference sequence). Only in-frame clones appear in the TCRdb table, and some are missing; sequencing was by immunoSEQ multiplex PCR. The repertoire holds 230,000 or so clones, with 88% as singletons. The sequencing input was PBMCs. The clonotype was recovered from a young woman in good health and CMV-seronegative. The gene calls are TRBV27 and TRBJ2-1, with a weak D call TRBD2 (6 bases). This chain's CDR3 is CASSSLEGPYNEQFF. Written as DNA, the CDR3 is TGTGCCAGCAGTTCCTTGGAGGGTCCCTACAATGAGCAGTTCTTC.